This T cell receptor (beta chain) was sequenced for a study of early T cells in non-severe SARS-CoV-2 infection. In the study overall: With bulk RNA from unsorted whole blood as input, sequencing yielded unpaired chains. Study findings and constraints: Database matching using VDJdb favored anti-spike CD8 responses, with private and CD4 specificities left missing.

Tagging with unique molecular identifiers was applied to individual cDNA molecules. TCRdb recomputed calls from the 5' RACE reads with MiXCR, one row per CDR3 protein. The table has tens of thousands of distinct CDR3 sequences, around 4% seen once; the top ten hold about 15%. V gave up 5 bases and J gave up 2 bases; unmatched junction bases: 4. The CDR3 loop spans 14 amino acids. Germline assignment: CDR1 ENHRY and CDR2 SYGVKD. This clonotype was seen ten or more times. Its cognate antigen is unknown. This TCR derives from an adult who was a healthcare worker with PCR-confirmed SARS-CoV-2 infection or an uninfected control (not recorded which). Sequencing input: whole blood. V is TRBV10-3 and J is TRBJ2-3, with 7 bases identical to TRBD1. CDR3 loop: CAISRDSFTDTQYF. The CDR3 DNA is TGTGCCATCAGTCGGGACAGTTTCACAGATACGCAGTATTTT.